This is a list of T cell receptor beta chains from one sample in a study of blood T cell repertoires in COVID-19. The method was immunoSEQ multiplex PCR; TCRdb's version includes in-frame clones alone and lacks a portion of them. The data hold about 180,000 clones, with more than 80% observed a single time. Specimen: PBMCs or T cells enriched from blood (not recorded which). These TCRs come from a man in his forties who had recovered from COVID-19. Both conserved end residues are part of each CDR3. A D gene is named only where the DNA matches it firmly. Some rows have no size entry. The others give once, few or many, or a class for an expanded clone.

. | TRBJ2-2 | . | TRBV6-2/TRBV6-3 | 15 | TGTGCCAGCAGTTTTGGCGAGGGATACACCGGGGAGCTGTTTTTT | CASSFGEGYTGELFF
. | TRBJ1-2 | TRBD1 | TRBV27 | 15 | TGTGCCAGCAGTCCAAGGGACAGGGCCGGCTATGGCTACACCTTC | CASSPRDRAGYGYTF
once | TRBJ1-3 | . | TRBV3-1/TRBV3-2 | 16 | TGTGCCAGCAGCCACGCAAGAGTACGAACTGGAAACACCATATATTTT | CASSHARVRTGNTIYF
. | TRBJ2-7 | TRBD1 | TRBV18 | 14 | TGTGCCAGCTCACCGCCGGGACAGGGATACGAGCAGTACTTC | CASSPPGQGYEQYF
. | TRBJ1-5 | . | TRBV28 | 15 | TGTGCCAGCAGTTTAGGGAGGGATCGCAATCAGCCCCAGCATTTT | CASSLGRDRNQPQHF
once | TRBJ2-7 | TRBD1 | TRBV5-1 | 16 | TGCGCCAGCAGCTTAAGCCCAGGGGGCACCTCCTACGAGCAGTACTTC | CASSLSPGGTSYEQYF
. | TRBJ2-1 | TRBD1 | TRBV7-2 | 17 | TGTGCCAGCAGCTTAGCAAATCGCGGGACAGGGTATAATGAGCAGTTCTTC | CASSLANRGTGYNEQFF
. | TRBJ1-2 | TRBD1 | TRBV2 | 15 | TGTGCCAGCATTCCCGGACAGGGGACCTCTTATGGCTACACCTTC | CASIPGQGTSYGYTF
. | TRBJ1-2 | . | TRBV29-1 | 12 | TGCAGCGTTGACCAGGGCAACTATGGCTACACCTTC | CSVDQGNYGYTF
. | TRBJ1-6 | TRBD1 | TRBV19 | 15 | TGTGCCAGTAGTATTGCAGAGGGGGCAGACTCACCCCTCCACTTT | CASSIAEGADSPLHF
. | TRBJ1-2 | . | TRBV7-2 | 12 | TGTGCCAGCAGGGGCCCGGCCTATGGCTACACCTTC | CASRGPAYGYTF
. | TRBJ2-1 | TRBD2 | TRBV5-4 | 14 | TGTGCCAGCAGCTTGGTCCCTTTAGCGGGACCAATGTTCTTC | CASSLVPLAGPMFF
. | TRBJ1-5 | TRBD1 | TRBV15 | 15 | TGTGCCACCAGCACATATGACAGGGAGGCTCAGCCCCAGCATTTT | CATSTYDREAQPQHF
. | TRBJ1-4 | . | TRBV2 | 13 | TGTGCCAGCATTAGGGGAAAGGGAGAAAAACTGTTTTTT | CASIRGKGEKLFF
. | TRBJ1-1 | . | TRBV5-1 | 15 | TGCGCCAGCAGCTTAGGTCCAGGGGCGGGCACTGAAGCTTTCTTT | CASSLGPGAGTEAFF
. | TRBJ2-7 | TRBD1 | TRBV13 | 14 | TGTGCCAGCAGCCTACGGACAGGGAGCAACGAGCAGTACTTC | CASSLRTGSNEQYF
. | TRBJ2-7 | . | TRBV20-1 | 12 | TGCAGTGCTAGTGGGACTCAGTTTGAGCAGTACTTC | CSASGTQFEQYF
. | TRBJ1-1 | . | TRBV10-1 | 15 | TGCGCCAGCCATTCCTCGTCCAACACGAACACTGAAGCTTTCTTT | CASHSSSNTNTEAFF
. | TRBJ1-2 | . | TRBV6-5 | 14 | TGTGCCAGCAGAACAGGTGGGGGGAACTATGGCTACACCTTC | CASRTGGGNYGYTF
once | TRBJ1-3 | TRBD1 | TRBV15 | 16 | TGTGCCACCAGCAGAGACCTGACAGGGCTGGGGAACACCATATATTTT | CATSRDLTGLGNTIYF
. | TRBJ2-3 | TRBD2 | TRBV6-5 | 15 | TGTGCCAGCAGTTATTGGGGGGGGGACGCAGATACGCAGTATTTT | CASSYWGGDADTQYF
. | TRBJ2-7 | . | TRBV6-5 | 15 | TGTGCCAGCAGTCCGGGGGACAGTAGTCCCTACGAGCAGTACTTC | CASSPGDSSPYEQYF